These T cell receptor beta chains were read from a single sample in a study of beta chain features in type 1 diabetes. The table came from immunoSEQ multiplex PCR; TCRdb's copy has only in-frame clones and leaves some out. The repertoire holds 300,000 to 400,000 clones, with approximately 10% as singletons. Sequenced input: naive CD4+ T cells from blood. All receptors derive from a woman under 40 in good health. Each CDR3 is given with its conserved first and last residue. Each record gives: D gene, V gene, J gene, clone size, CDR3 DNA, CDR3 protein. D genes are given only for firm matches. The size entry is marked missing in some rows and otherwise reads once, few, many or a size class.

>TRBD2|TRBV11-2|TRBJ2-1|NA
TGTGCCAGCAGCTTAGTTTTCGGACTAGCGGGAGGCGGTGAGCAGTTCTTC
CASSLVFGLAGGGEQFF
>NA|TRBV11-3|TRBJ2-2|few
TGTGCCAGCAGCTTAGATTTCGGGACGAACACCGGGGAGCTGTTTTTT
CASSLDFGTNTGELFF
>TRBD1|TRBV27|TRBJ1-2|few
TGTGCCAGCAGTTTTGCGACAGGGAATGGCTACACCTTC
CASSFATGNGYTF
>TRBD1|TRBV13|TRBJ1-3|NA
TGTGCCAGCAGCTTAGGGGAGACAGGGATTGGAAACACCATATATTTT
CASSLGETGIGNTIYF
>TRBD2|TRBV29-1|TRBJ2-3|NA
TGCAGCGTTCCGGACGCTTTGACTAGCGATACGCAGTATTTT
CSVPDALTSDTQYF
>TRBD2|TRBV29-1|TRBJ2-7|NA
TGCAGCGTTGAAGATCCGGGAGGACCCTACGAGCAGTACTTC
CSVEDPGGPYEQYF
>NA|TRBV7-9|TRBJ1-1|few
TGTGCCAGCAGCTTAATCTCGGGCACTGAAGCTTTCTTT
CASSLISGTEAFF
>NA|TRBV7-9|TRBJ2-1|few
TGTGCCAGCAGCTTACAGAGGGAGGAGCAGTTCTTC
CASSLQREEQFF
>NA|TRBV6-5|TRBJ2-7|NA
TGTGCCAGCAGTTACTCGGGGGGGGCTCTCTACGAGCAGTACTTC
CASSYSGGALYEQYF
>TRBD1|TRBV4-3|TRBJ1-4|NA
TGCGCCAGCAGCCAACGGGACAGGGGGCAATCTAATGAAAAACTGTTTTTT
CASSQRDRGQSNEKLFF
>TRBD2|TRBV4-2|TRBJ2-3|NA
TGTGCCAGCAGCCCCGGACTAGTCACAGATACGCAGTATTTT
CASSPGLVTDTQYF
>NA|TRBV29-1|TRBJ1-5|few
TGCAGCGTTGGGGACATCGGTCAGCCCCAGCATTTT
CSVGDIGQPQHF
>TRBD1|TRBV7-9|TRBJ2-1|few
TGTGCCAGCAGCTTAAGGATAGAGGGGGCGAAAAATGAGCAGTTCTTC
CASSLRIEGAKNEQFF
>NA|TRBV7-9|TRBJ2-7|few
TGTGCCAGCAGTTCCCTGGCGGGAAAATACGAGCAGTACTTC
CASSSLAGKYEQYF
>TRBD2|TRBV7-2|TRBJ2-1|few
TGTGCCAGCAGCTTAGTGGTAGCGGGGGATAGCGAGCAGTTCTTC
CASSLVVAGDSEQFF
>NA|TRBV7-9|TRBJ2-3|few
TGTGCCAGCAGCTTAGAAGAGGGACTTAACACAGATACGCAGTATTTT
CASSLEEGLNTDTQYF
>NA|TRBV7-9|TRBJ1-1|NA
TGTGCCAGCAGCCCAGCCGGGGGGCAGGGGAACACTGAAGCTTTCTTT
CASSPAGGQGNTEAFF
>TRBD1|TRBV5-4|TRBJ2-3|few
TGTGCCAGCAGCTTGGTCGCTAGGACAGGGGCTAGCACAGATACGCAGTATTTT
CASSLVARTGASTDTQYF
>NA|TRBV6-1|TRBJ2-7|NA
TGTGCCAGCAGTGAAGGACAGCTCTACGAGCAGTACTTC
CASSEGQLYEQYF
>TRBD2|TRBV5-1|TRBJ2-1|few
TGCGCCAGCAGCGGGACTAGCGGGGACTACAATGAGCAGTTCTTC
CASSGTSGDYNEQFF
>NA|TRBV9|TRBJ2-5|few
TGTGCCAGCAGCGTAGCTGGCCAGGGCGGCGGAGAGACCCAGTACTTC
CASSVAGQGGGETQYF
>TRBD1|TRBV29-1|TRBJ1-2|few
TGCAGCGTTGTGGGACAGGGCTATGGCTACACCTTC
CSVVGQGYGYTF
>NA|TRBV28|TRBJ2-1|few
TGTGCCAGCAGTTTACCCCCTTTTCGGGGCTCCTACAATGAGCAGTTCTTC
CASSLPPFRGSYNEQFF
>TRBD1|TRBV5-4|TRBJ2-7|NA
TGTGCCAGCAGCCCTCGGGACAGGGGCTCCTACGAGCAGTACTTC
CASSPRDRGSYEQYF
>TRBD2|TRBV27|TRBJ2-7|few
TGTGCCAGCAGTCCCCGAGGGGCGGGGGACTACGAGCAGTACTTC
CASSPRGAGDYEQYF
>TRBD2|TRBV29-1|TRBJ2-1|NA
TGCAGCGTTGCTCTCCTGACCGGGACTAGCTGGAATGAGCAGTTCTTC
CSVALLTGTSWNEQFF
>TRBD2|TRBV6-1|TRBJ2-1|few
TGTGCCAGCAGTGCTCTAGCGGGAGTCCAACACACCCGCAATGAGCAGTTCTTC
CASSALAGVQHTRNEQFF
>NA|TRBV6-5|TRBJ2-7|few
TGTGCCAGCAGTTACCGGACAGACGAGCAGTACTTC
CASSYRTDEQYF
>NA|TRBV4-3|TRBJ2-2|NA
TGCGCCAGCAGCCAAGGCCAGGGGAGAACCGGGGAGCTGTTTTTT
CASSQGQGRTGELFF
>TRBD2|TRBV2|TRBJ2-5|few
TGTGCCAGCAGAGGGACGGGAGGGCCAGAGACCCAGTACTTC
CASRGTGGPETQYF
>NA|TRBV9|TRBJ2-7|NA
TGTGCCAGCAGCGTTCGCCCCTATACCTACGAGCAGTACTTC
CASSVRPYTYEQYF
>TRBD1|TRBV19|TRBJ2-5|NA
TGTGCCAGTAAAACAGGGGACCACCAAGAGACCCAGTACTTC
CASKTGDHQETQYF
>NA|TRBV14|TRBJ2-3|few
TGTGCCAGCAGCCAAGAGATAGGAGGAGATACGCAGTATTTT
CASSQEIGGDTQYF
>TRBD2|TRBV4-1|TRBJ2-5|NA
TGCGCCAGCAGCCTGACCGTCGGGGCGGGAGAAGAGACCCAGTACTTC
CASSLTVGAGEETQYF
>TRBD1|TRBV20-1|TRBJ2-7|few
TGCAGGACAGGGAAGGAGGACGAGCAGTACTTC
CRTGKEDEQYF
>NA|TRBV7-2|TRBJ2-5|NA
TGTGCCAGCAGCCGGGGGACAGTCAAAGAGACCCAGTACTTC
CASSRGTVKETQYF
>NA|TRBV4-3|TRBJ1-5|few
TGCGCCAGCAGCCAAGAGTGGGCAACTAGCAATCAGCCCCAGCATTTT
CASSQEWATSNQPQHF
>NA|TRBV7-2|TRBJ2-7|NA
TGTGCCAGCAGCTCCCCTTTGCCGGGTTCCTACGAGCAGTACTTC
CASSSPLPGSYEQYF
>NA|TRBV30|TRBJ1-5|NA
TGTGCCTGGAGCCGCTATACAGGGTTGAGTCAGCCCCAGCATTTT
CAWSRYTGLSQPQHF
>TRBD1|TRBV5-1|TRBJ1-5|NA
TGCGCCAGCAGCCTGGGGACAGGGGATCAGCCCCAGCATTTT
CASSLGTGDQPQHF
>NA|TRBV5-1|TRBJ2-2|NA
TGCGCCAGCAGCTTGGAGGGGGGACAGCCCACCGGGGAGCTGTTTTTT
CASSLEGGQPTGELFF
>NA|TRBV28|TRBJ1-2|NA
TGTGCCAGCAGTGGGGAGGGCTACACCTTC
CASSGEGYTF